The T cell receptor beta chain described here comes from a study of blood T cell repertoires in COVID-19. Background on the study: Researchers got acute and convalescent COVID-19 samples from the United States, Italy and Spain.

The germline V gene encodes CDR1 SGHAT and CDR2 FQNNGV. V was pared by 4 bases and J by 7 bases, with 11 bases between. This CDR3 comprises 13 residues. Recovered status applied to Cohort 3 donors who had two consecutive negative PCRs. It also applied to those with clearance or with symptom resolution. Original methodology: Nucleated cell counts were estimated from reference gene primer amplification. Clones were read by immunoSEQ multiplex PCR, and TCRdb kept only the in-frame ones, dropping some. Clone size and V and J calls were adopted from that table, with D and trimming inferred from the DNA. This table holds about 350,000 clones, roughly nine tenths found once.

The gene calls are TRBV11-2 and TRBJ1-3; D gene ambiguous. The sequencing input was PBMCs or T cells enriched from blood (not recorded which). The sequence derives from a woman in her 30s who had recovered from COVID-19. CDR3 DNA sequence: TGTGCCAGCAGCTCCCCTGTCGGGAACACCATATATTTT. This codes for CASSSPVGNTIYF.